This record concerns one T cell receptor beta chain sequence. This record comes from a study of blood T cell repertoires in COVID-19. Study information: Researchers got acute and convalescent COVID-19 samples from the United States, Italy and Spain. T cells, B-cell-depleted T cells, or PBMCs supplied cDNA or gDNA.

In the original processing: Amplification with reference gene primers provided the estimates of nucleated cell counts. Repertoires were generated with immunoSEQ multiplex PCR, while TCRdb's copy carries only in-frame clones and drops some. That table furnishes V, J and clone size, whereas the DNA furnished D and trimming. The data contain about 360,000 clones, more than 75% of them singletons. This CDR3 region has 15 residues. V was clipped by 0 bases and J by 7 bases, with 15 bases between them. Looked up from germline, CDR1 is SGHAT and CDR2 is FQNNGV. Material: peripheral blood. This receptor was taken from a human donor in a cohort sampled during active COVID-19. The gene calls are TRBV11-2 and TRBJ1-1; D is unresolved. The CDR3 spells CASSLDSTGSGEAFF. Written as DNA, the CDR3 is TGTGCCAGCAGCTTAGATTCCACGGGAAGCGGTGAAGCTTTCTTT.